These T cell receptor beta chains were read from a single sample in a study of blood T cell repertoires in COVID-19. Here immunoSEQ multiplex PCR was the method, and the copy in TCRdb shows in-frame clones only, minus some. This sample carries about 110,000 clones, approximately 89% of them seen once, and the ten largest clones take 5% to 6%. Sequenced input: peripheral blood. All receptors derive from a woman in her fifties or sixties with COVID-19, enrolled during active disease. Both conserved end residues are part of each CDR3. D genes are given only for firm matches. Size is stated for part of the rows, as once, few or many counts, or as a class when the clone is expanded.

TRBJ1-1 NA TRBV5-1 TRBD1 TGCGCCAGCAGCGCGGGACAGGGAGGGAATGAAGCTTTCTTT CASSAGQGGNEAFF
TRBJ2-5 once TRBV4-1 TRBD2 TGCGCCAGCAGCCAAGATGCGGGGGGGGACCAAGAGACCCAGTACTTC CASSQDAGGDQETQYF
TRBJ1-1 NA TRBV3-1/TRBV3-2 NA TGTGCCAGCAGCCTCGAAGTCCGGCGGGGCACTGAAGCTTTCTTT CASSLEVRRGTEAFF
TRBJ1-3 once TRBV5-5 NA TGTGCCAGCAGCTACGGTTTGGCAGGGGGAAACACCATATATTTT CASSYGLAGGNTIYF
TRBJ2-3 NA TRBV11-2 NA TGTGCCAGCAGTAGGGACATCCAGACAGATACGCAGTATTTT CASSRDIQTDTQYF
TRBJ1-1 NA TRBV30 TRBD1 TGTGCCTGGAGTGTCGACAGGGACACTGAAGCTTTCTTT CAWSVDRDTEAFF
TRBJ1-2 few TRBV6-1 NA TGTGCCAGCAGTGAAGTGTTAACAGGAGGCTACACCTTC CASSEVLTGGYTF
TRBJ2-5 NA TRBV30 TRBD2 TGTGCCTGGAGTGTACCGGTGGCTAGCGGGCAAGAGACCCAGTACTTC CAWSVPVASGQETQYF
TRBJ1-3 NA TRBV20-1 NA TGCAGTGCTAGACCAGGAAACACCATATATTTT CSARPGNTIYF
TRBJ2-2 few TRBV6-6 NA TGTGCCAGCAGTTACGGGGGGGCCTCGAACACCGGGGAGCTGTTTTTT CASSYGGASNTGELFF
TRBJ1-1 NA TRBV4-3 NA TGCGCCAGCAGCCAAGATCCGACAGAGTTGAACACTGAAGCTTTCTTT CASSQDPTELNTEAFF
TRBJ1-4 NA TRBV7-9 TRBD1 TGTGCCGGAGAAACAGGGGACTCAACTAATGAAAAACTGTTTTTT CAGETGDSTNEKLFF
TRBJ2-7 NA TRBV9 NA TGTGCCAGCAGCCCCGCCCTAGGCTACGAGCAGTACTTC CASSPALGYEQYF
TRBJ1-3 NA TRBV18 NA TGTGCCAGCTCACCGGGGGAGGCAGGAAACACCATATATTTT CASSPGEAGNTIYF
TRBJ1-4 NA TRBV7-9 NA TGTGCCAGCAGCAAGGGGGTGACTAATGAAAAACTGTTTTTT CASSKGVTNEKLFF
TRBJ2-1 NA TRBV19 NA TGTGCCAGTAGTGTAGTAGGAGACAGATCCTACAATGAGCAGTTCTTC CASSVVGDRSYNEQFF
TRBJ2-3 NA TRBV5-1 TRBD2 TGCGCCAGCAGCACCCGGGACTACCTCACAGATACGCAGTATTTT CASSTRDYLTDTQYF
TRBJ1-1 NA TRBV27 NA TGTGCCAGCAGTTTAGGGGCTGCGAACACTGAAGCTTTCTTT CASSLGAANTEAFF
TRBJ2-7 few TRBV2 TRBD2 TGTGCCAGCGAGCGGGGGGACCTCTACGAGCAGTACTTC CASERGDLYEQYF
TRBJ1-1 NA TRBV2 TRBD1 TGTGCCAGCAGCCTGGGACAGAGGAACGCTTTCTTT CASSLGQRNAFF
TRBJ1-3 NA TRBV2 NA TGTGCCAGCAGTGAAGGACGGGACTCGCCGCGTGGAAACACCATATATTTT CASSEGRDSPRGNTIYF
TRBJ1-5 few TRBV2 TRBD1 TGTGCCAGCACGGGACAGGGGAGGAGAAGCAATCAGCCCCAGCATTTT CASTGQGRRSNQPQHF
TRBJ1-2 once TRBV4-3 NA TGCGCCAGCAGCCAAGATCTACAGGCATTTCAAGTCTATGGCTACACCTTC CASSQDLQAFQVYGYTF
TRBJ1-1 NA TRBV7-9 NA TGTGCCAGCAGCCCAGTGCAGGGCGGTCACACTGAAGCTTTCTTT CASSPVQGGHTEAFF
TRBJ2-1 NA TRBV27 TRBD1 TGTGCCAGCAGTTTAAACAGGGGGCTGGTGAATGAGCAGTTCTTC CASSLNRGLVNEQFF
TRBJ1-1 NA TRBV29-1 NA TGCAGCGTGGGAAAGGGAGTGAACACTGAAGCTTTCTTT CSVGKGVNTEAFF
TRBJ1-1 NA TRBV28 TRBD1 TGTGCCAGCGCCAGACAGGGCTACACTGAAGCTTTCTTT CASARQGYTEAFF
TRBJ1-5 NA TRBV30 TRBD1 TGTGCCTGGAGCGGGCCCGGGACAGCATATAGCAATCAGCCCCAGCATTTT CAWSGPGTAYSNQPQHF
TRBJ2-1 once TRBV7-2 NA TGTGCCAGCAGCTTTTACAACGTCAATGAGCAGTTCTTC CASSFYNVNEQFF
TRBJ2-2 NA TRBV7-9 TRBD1 TGTGCCAGCACCCCCGGGACAGGGGCGGGCGGGGAGCTGTTTTTT CASTPGTGAGGELFF
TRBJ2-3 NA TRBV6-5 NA TGTGCCAGCAGACACACACAGGGCACAGATACGCAGTATTTT CASRHTQGTDTQYF
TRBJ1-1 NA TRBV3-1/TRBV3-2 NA TGTGCCAGCAGCAACCGGGGAACTGAAGCTTTCTTT CASSNRGTEAFF
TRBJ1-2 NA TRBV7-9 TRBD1 TGTGCCAGCAGCTTAGCATCCGGGACAGGGGACTTTGGCTACACCTTC CASSLASGTGDFGYTF
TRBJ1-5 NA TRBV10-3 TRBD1 TGTGCCATCGCTAGGGACAGGCGGAGCAATCAGCCCCAGCATTTT CAIARDRRSNQPQHF
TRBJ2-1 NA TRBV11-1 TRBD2 TGTGCCAGCAGCTTCGGGGGGGCTTATGAGCAGTTCTTC CASSFGGAYEQFF
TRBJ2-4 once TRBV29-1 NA TGCAGCGTTGTGGGAGGCATAGCCAAAAACATTCAGTACTTC CSVVGGIAKNIQYF
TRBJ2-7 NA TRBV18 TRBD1 TGTGCCAGCGGCAGGGGGACAGGCACCTACGAGCAGTACTTC CASGRGTGTYEQYF
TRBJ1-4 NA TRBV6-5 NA TGTGCCAGCAGCCAGGGTAGGGAACTGTTTTTT CASSQGRELFF
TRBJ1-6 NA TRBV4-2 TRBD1 TGTGCCAGCAGCCAAGATTCGGGACAGGGGTTTTCACCCCTCCACTTT CASSQDSGQGFSPLHF
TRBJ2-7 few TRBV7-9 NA TGTGCCAGCAGCTTAACTGGTAGGGGCTACGAGCAGTACTTC CASSLTGRGYEQYF
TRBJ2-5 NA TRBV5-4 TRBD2 TGTGCCAGCAGCTTTGCCATAACCCCCGGGACTAGGAGTGAGACCCAGTACTTC CASSFAITPGTRSETQYF
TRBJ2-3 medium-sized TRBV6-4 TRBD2 TGTGCCAGCAGTCGGAGCGGGGGGGCCGCAGATACGCAGTATTTT CASSRSGGAADTQYF
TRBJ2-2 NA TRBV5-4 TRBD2 TGTGCCAGCAGCTTGGCTGCGGGGGGGGACCTCGGGGAGCTGTTTTTT CASSLAAGGDLGELFF
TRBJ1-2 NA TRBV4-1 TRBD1 TGCGCCAGCAGCCCCGGGGTAGGGCAAACAGGGGGCTATGGCTACACCTTC CASSPGVGQTGGYGYTF
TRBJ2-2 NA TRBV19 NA TGTGCCAGTAGCCTCCAGGGACAGAACACCGGGGAGCTGTTTTTT CASSLQGQNTGELFF
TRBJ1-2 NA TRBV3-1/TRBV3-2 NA TGTGCCAGCAGCCAAGAAGACAGAGACTATGGCTACACCTTC CASSQEDRDYGYTF
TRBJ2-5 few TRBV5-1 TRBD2 TGCGCCAGCAGCCGGACTAGCGGGGGGGCCTTGGAGACCCAGTACTTC CASSRTSGGALETQYF
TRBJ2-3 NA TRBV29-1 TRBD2 TGCAGCGTTGATTCCGCGGGGGGTAACACAGATACGCAGTATTTT CSVDSAGGNTDTQYF
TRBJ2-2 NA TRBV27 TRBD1 TGTGCCAGCAGGATGACAGGGTTTGAGGCGAACACCGGGGAGCTGTTTTTT CASRMTGFEANTGELFF
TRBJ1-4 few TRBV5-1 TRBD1 TGCGCCAGCAGCTTGACAGGGGGCGGGAGTAATGAAAAACTGTTTTTT CASSLTGGGSNEKLFF
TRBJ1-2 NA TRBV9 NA TGTGCCAGCAGCGTAGTAGGAGGAAACTATGGCTACACCTTC CASSVVGGNYGYTF
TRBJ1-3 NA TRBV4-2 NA TGTGCCAGCAGCCAAGATATTCTCGTGGGGGGCTCTGGAAACACCATATATTTT CASSQDILVGGSGNTIYF
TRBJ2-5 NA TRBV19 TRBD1 TGTGCCAGTAGTATCGACAGGGCCCAAGAGACCCAGTACTTC CASSIDRAQETQYF
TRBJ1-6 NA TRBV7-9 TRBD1 TGTGCCAGCAGCCTAGGACAGGGGGCGCGAAGCTCCTATAATTCACCCCTCCACTTT CASSLGQGARSSYNSPLHF
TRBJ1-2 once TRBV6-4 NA TGTGCCAGCAGTCCCAGGTCCGGCTATGGCTACACCTTC CASSPRSGYGYTF